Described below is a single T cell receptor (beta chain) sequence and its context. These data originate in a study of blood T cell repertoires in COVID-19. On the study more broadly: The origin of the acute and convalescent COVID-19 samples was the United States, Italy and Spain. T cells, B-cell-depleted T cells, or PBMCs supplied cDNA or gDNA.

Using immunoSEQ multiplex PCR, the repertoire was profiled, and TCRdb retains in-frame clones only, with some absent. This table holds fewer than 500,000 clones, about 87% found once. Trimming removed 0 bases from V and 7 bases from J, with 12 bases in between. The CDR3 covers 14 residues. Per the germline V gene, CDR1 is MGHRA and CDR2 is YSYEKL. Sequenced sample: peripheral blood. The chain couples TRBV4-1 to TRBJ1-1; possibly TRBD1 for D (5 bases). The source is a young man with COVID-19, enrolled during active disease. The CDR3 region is CASSQDEGRHEAFF. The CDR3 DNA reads TGCGCCAGCAGCCAAGATGAGGGGAGGCATGAAGCTTTCTTT.